These 4 T cell receptor beta chains originate from one sample sequenced in a study of shared clonotypes between healthy human individuals. Generated by immunoSEQ multiplex PCR, the TCRdb table keeps only in-frame clones and is missing some. Here the sample spans over a million clones, nearly 99% being singletons. The specimen sequenced was naive CD4+ T cells sorted from blood. Subset given: CD45RA+ positively selected. The receptor source for this set is a man aged 25-45 years in good health.

The chain recombines TRBV2 with TRBJ2-3; 14 nucleotides line up with TRBD2. Germline lookup yields CDR1 SNHLY and CDR2 FYNNEI. The CDR3 contains 15 residues. V shed 7 bases and J 6 bases; nucleotides not matched to a gene: 6. The CDR3 spells CASTRGTSGSDTQYF. Here the CDR3 DNA reads TGTGCCAGCACCCGGGGGACTAGCGGGAGTGATACGCAGTATTTT. The complete variable domain, with remaining parts taken from reference TRBV2 and TRBJ2-3, reads EPEVTQTPSHQVTQMGQEVILRCVPISNHLYFYWYRQILGQKVEFLVSFYNNEISEKSEIFDDQFSVERPDGSNFTLKIRSTKLEDSAMYFCASTRGTSGSDTQYFGPGTRLTVL.

The CDR3 DNA sequence: TGTGCCCAGCAGCGGGAGGGCCTTGGAGAGCAGTTCTTC. Its protein product is CAQQREGLGEQFF. The genes are TRBV30 and TRBJ2-1, with TRBD2 matching over 10 bases. The CDR3 runs 13 residues. The germline V gene has CDR1 GTSNPN and CDR2 SVGIG (reference sequence). Germline trimming cut 8 bases from V and 10 bases from J; bases unmatched to any gene: 11.

This chain joins TRBV7-6 and TRBJ1-4; 7 bases agree with TRBD1. This CDR3 region has 16 residues. V shed 4 bases and J 3 bases; nucleotides not matched to a gene: 8. CDR1 is SGHVS, CDR2 FNYEAQ, per germline. The CDR3: CASSYYRGSANEKLFF. Written as DNA, the CDR3 is TGTGCCAGCAGCTATTACAGGGGATCGGCTAATGAAAAACTGTTTTTT.

V and J are TRBV20-1 and TRBJ1-1, with a possible D match to TRBD1 (5 bases). The length of the CDR3 is 11 residues. V gave up 2 bases and J gave up 10 bases, with 11 bases separating them. The germline V gene encodes CDR1 DFQATT and CDR2 SNEGSKA (reference sequence). The CDR3 spells CSARIGVGAFF. CDR3 DNA: TGCAGTGCTAGAATAGGGGTTGGAGCTTTCTTT.